This is a list of T cell receptor beta chains from one sample in a study of blood T cell repertoires in COVID-19. Produced via immunoSEQ multiplex PCR; TCRdb's table is partial and in-frame only. The sample has about 360,000 clones, 75% to 90% seen once. Sequenced material: peripheral blood. The receptor set was obtained from a woman aged 55-75 years with COVID-19, enrolled during active disease. Both conserved end residues are part of each CDR3. Fields, in order: D gene, V gene, clone size, J gene, CDR3 DNA, CDR3 protein. The D gene is left open where the match is weak. Clone size is not always given. Where it is, it says once, few, many or a class for expanded clones.

>TRBD1|TRBV19|few|TRBJ1-5
TGTGCCAGTAGGGACAGGGGAGGGGGTCAGCCCCAGCATTTT
CASRDRGGGQPQHF
>NA|TRBV7-3|NA|TRBJ1-1
TGTGCCAGCAGCTTCTCAGGAGGGAACACTGAAGCTTTCTTT
CASSFSGGNTEAFF
>NA|TRBV5-8|NA|TRBJ2-5
TGTGCCAGTACCCGGCTTGCCGGGGAGACCCAGTACTTC
CASTRLAGETQYF
>TRBD2|TRBV9|NA|TRBJ2-1
TGTGCCAGCAGCTCCGTCCTAGCGGGGGTCAATGAGCAGTTCTTC
CASSSVLAGVNEQFF
>NA|TRBV21-1|NA|TRBJ1-2
TGTGCCAGCAGCAAAGGCCCGCGGATGGGCTACACCTTC
CASSKGPRMGYTF
>NA|TRBV30|NA|TRBJ1-6
TGTGCCTGGACTGGGAGTCATAATTCACCCCTCCACTTT
CAWTGSHNSPLHF
>NA|TRBV12-3/TRBV12-4|NA|TRBJ1-3
TGTGCCAGCAGTTCCCCCGGGGGAAACACCATATATTTT
CASSSPGGNTIYF
>TRBD2|TRBV5-1|NA|TRBJ2-5
TGCGCCAGCAGCTTCCTAGCGGGGGGTCTACGATCCCAAGAGACCCAGTACTTC
CASSFLAGGLRSQETQYF
>NA|TRBV5-6|NA|TRBJ2-2
TGTGCCAGCAGCTTGTCAGGGACAATCCGTACCGGGGAGCTGTTTTTT
CASSLSGTIRTGELFF
>NA|TRBV9|NA|TRBJ2-2
TGTGCCAGCAGCGTAGGACAGGCCGGGGAGCTGTTTTTT
CASSVGQAGELFF
>TRBD2|TRBV2|NA|TRBJ2-7
TGTGCCAGCAGTGATCGAGGGACTAGGGGCGAGCAGTACTTC
CASSDRGTRGEQYF
>TRBD2|TRBV5-8|NA|TRBJ2-5
TGTGCCAGCAGCCCCGGACTAGCGGGGGGGGTAGCCCAGTACTTC
CASSPGLAGGVAQYF
>TRBD1|TRBV9|NA|TRBJ1-1
TGTGCCAGCAGCGCCCGACTAGGACAGGGCGACACTGAAGCTTTCTTT
CASSARLGQGDTEAFF
>TRBD1|TRBV9|NA|TRBJ2-7
TGTGCCAGCAGCCTAGGGGGGACAGGGGATCACGAGCAGTACTTC
CASSLGGTGDHEQYF
>TRBD1|TRBV9|NA|TRBJ2-3
TGTGCCAGCAGCGGACAGGGGGCGGCGGGCGTACGCACAGATACGCAGTATTTT
CASSGQGAAGVRTDTQYF
>TRBD1|TRBV18|NA|TRBJ2-7
TGTGCCAGCTCACCTACAGGGGGAATGGGGCTCGAGCAGTACTTC
CASSPTGGMGLEQYF
>NA|TRBV9|NA|TRBJ2-2
TGTGCCAGCGGGACTTCAGCCACCGGGGAGCTGTTTTTT
CASGTSATGELFF
>NA|TRBV10-3|NA|TRBJ2-3
TGTGCCATCAGTGAGTCCTTCACAGATACGCAGTATTTT
CAISESFTDTQYF
>NA|TRBV6-5|NA|TRBJ1-2
TGTGCCAGCAGTTACAATTTAGCTAACTATGGCTACACCTTC
CASSYNLANYGYTF
>NA|TRBV30|NA|TRBJ1-1
TGTGCCTGGACTTGGCAGGCGAACACTGAAGCTTTCTTT
CAWTWQANTEAFF
>TRBD2|TRBV5-1|few|TRBJ2-5
TGCGCCAGCAGCACTGGTAGCGGGGCCCTTGAGACCCAGTACTTC
CASSTGSGALETQYF
>NA|TRBV2|NA|TRBJ1-1
TGTGCCAGCAGTGAGGGGGGGGAGGAAGCTTTCTTT
CASSEGGEEAFF
>TRBD1|TRBV4-1|NA|TRBJ1-1
TGCGCCAGCAGCCAAGATAGGATTGTAGGGGGCGCAACTGAAGCTTTCTTT
CASSQDRIVGGATEAFF
>TRBD1|TRBV30|NA|TRBJ2-3
TGTGCCTGGAGTGTAGATTACGGGACAGGGTTCAGCACAGATACGCAGTATTTT
CAWSVDYGTGFSTDTQYF
>NA|TRBV9|NA|TRBJ2-2
TGTGCCAGCAGCGTGAGACGGGACAAGAGTGGCGGGGAGCTGTTTTTT
CASSVRRDKSGGELFF
>NA|TRBV4-3|NA|TRBJ1-2
TGCGCCAGCAGCCGGCGGATTGGACATAAGGTTGTGGTTGGCTACACCTTC
CASSRRIGHKVVVGYTF
>NA|TRBV7-9|few|TRBJ2-7
TGTGCCAGCAGCTTAAAGCCCATCCCCCGTGGGGGCCCACGCGAGCAGTACTTC
CASSLKPIPRGGPREQYF
>TRBD2|TRBV9|NA|TRBJ2-2
TGTGCCAGCAGCGTAGTCGGCGGGGGAGGAACCGGGGAGCTGTTTTTT
CASSVVGGGGTGELFF
>NA|TRBV3-1/TRBV3-2|once|TRBJ1-2
TGTGCCAGCAGCCAAGATTACAGGCGCAATGGCTACACCTTC
CASSQDYRRNGYTF
>NA|TRBV12-5|NA|TRBJ2-7
TGTGCTAGTGGTCCCTCATATAGCTCCTACGAGCAGTACTTC
CASGPSYSSYEQYF
>NA|TRBV28|NA|TRBJ1-2
TGTGCCAGCAGTCCCTACTCAGGGGCAGTTTCCTATGGCTACACCTTC
CASSPYSGAVSYGYTF